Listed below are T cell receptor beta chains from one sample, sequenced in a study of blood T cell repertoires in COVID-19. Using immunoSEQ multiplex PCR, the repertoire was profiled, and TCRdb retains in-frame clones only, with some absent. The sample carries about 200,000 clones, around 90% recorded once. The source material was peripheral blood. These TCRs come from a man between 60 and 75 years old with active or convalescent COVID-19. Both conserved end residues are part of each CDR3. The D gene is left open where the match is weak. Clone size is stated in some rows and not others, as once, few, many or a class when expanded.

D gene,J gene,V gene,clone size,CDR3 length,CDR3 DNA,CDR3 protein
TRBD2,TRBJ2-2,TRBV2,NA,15,TGTGCCAGCAGGGCTAGCGGACCGAACACCGGGGAGCTGTTTTTT,CASRASGPNTGELFF
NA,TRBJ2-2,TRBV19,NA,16,TGTGCCAGTAGCAGGGGATTTGGGGCGCGCCCCGGGGAGCTGTTTTTT,CASSRGFGARPGELFF
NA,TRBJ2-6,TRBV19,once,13,TGTGCCAGTAGTCCCCTCCTCGTCAACGTCCTGACTTTC,CASSPLLVNVLTF
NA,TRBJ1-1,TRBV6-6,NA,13,TGTGCCAGCAGACAGGGCCTGAACACTGAAGCTTTCTTT,CASRQGLNTEAFF
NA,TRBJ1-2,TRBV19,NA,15,TGTGCCAGTAGAAAGTGGCAGGGGACCAACTATGGCTACACCTTC,CASRKWQGTNYGYTF
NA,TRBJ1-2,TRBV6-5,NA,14,TGTGCCAGCAGTCCCCACAGGGATAACTATGGCTACACCTTC,CASSPHRDNYGYTF
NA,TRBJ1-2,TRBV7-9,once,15,TGTGCCAGCTGGAGAGCCTCCGGAACCCACTATGGCTACACCTTC,CASWRASGTHYGYTF
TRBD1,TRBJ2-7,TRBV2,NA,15,TGTGCCAGCAGTGCCCTGGGACAGGAGCCCTACGAGCAGTACTTC,CASSALGQEPYEQYF
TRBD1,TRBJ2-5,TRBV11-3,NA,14,TGTGCCAGCAGCACCCGGACAGGGGAAGAGACCCAGTACTTC,CASSTRTGEETQYF
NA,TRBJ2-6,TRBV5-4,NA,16,TGTGCCAGCAGCCCGGACAGTAACTCTGGGGCCAACGTCCTGACTTTC,CASSPDSNSGANVLTF
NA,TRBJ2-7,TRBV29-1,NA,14,TGCAGCGTCGATCGTGGGCAGGGCACAAGCGAGCAGTACTTC,CSVDRGQGTSEQYF
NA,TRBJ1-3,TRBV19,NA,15,TGTGCCAGTAACCCTGGAGGGGCTTCTGGAAACACCATATATTTT,CASNPGGASGNTIYF
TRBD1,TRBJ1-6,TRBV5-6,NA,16,TGTGCCAGCAGCCCCACCAGGACAGGGGCTAATTCACCCCTCCACTTT,CASSPTRTGANSPLHF
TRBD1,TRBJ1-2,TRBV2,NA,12,TGTGCCAGCCAGAGACAGGGAGAAGGCTACACCTTC,CASQRQGEGYTF
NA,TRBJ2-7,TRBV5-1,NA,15,TGCGCCAGCAGCTTGGCCGTGGGAGGTGGATACGAGCAGTACTTC,CASSLAVGGGYEQYF
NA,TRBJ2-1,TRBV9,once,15,TGTGCCAGCAGCCCACAGGGGGGGGGTCTCGGTGAGCAGTTCTTC,CASSPQGGGLGEQFF
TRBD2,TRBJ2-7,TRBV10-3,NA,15,TGTGCCATCAGTGGCGGGCTAGCGGGGGGTTACGAGCAGTACTTC,CAISGGLAGGYEQYF
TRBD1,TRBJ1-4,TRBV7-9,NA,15,TGTGCCAGCAGCTTAGAGGGACAGGGTAATGAAAAACTGTTTTTT,CASSLEGQGNEKLFF
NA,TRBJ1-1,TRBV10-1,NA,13,TGCGCCAGCAGTGAGTCGAGGGTAACTGAAGCTTTCTTT,CASSESRVTEAFF
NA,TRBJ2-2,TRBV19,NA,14,TGTGCCAGTAGTATTCTATTCTACACCGGGGAGCTGTTTTTT,CASSILFYTGELFF
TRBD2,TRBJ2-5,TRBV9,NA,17,TGTGCCAGCAGCGGGGATCCTAGCGGGGGCCACCAAGAGACCCAGTACTTC,CASSGDPSGGHQETQYF
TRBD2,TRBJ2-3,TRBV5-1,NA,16,TGCGCCAGCAGCTTGGATAGCGGGTATGGCACAGATACGCAGTATTTT,CASSLDSGYGTDTQYF
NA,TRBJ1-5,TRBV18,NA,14,TGTGCCAGCTCTGCTACAGGGAGCAATCAGCCCCAGCATTTT,CASSATGSNQPQHF
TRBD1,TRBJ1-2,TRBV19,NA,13,TGTGCCAGCTTTCAGGGGGAAAACTATGGCTACACCTTC,CASFQGENYGYTF
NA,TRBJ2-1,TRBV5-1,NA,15,TGCGCCAGCAGCTCTACAGGTGACCTCTACAATGAGCAGTTCTTC,CASSSTGDLYNEQFF
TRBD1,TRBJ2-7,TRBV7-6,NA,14,TGTGCCAGCAGCGGATGGGACAGGGGCTACGAGCAGTACTTC,CASSGWDRGYEQYF
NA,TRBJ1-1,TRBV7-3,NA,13,TGTGCCAGCAGCCTCGAGAGAAACACTGAAGCTTTCTTT,CASSLERNTEAFF
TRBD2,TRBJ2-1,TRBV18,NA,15,TGTGCCAGCTCACCACCTAGCGGGGGGGCCTCTGAGCAGTTCTTC,CASSPPSGGASEQFF
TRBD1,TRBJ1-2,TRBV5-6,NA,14,TGTGCCAGCAGCTCGGACAGGGCGAACTATGGCTACACCTTC,CASSSDRANYGYTF
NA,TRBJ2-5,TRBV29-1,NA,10,TGCAGCGTGGACAGAGAGACCCAGTACTTC,CSVDRETQYF
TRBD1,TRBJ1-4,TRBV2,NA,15,TGTGCCAGCAGTCCAACTGACAGGGCAAATGAAAAACTGTTTTTT,CASSPTDRANEKLFF
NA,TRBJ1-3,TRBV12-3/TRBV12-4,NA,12,TGTGCCAGCAGTCCAACAGTCGGTACCATATATTTT,CASSPTVGTIYF
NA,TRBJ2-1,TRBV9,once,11,TGTGCCAGTGCCAGGGGTGATGAGCAGTTCTTC,CASARGDEQFF
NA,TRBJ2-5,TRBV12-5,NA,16,TGTGCTAGTGGTCCTACAGTAAGGGGGTACCAAGAGACCCAGTACTTC,CASGPTVRGYQETQYF
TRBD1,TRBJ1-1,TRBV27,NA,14,TGTGCCAGCAGTAGCGGGGGACAGGGAGTTCGAGCTTTCTTT,CASSSGGQGVRAFF
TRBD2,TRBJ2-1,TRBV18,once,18,TGTGCCAGCTCACCGAACGGGCTAGCGGGGGGACGATACAATGAGCAGTTCTTC,CASSPNGLAGGRYNEQFF
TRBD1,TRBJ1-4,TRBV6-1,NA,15,TGTGCCAGCAGTGATCAACAGGGGTTCGGTGAAAAACTGTTTTTT,CASSDQQGFGEKLFF
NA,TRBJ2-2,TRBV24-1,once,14,TGTGCCACCAGTGACTTCAGGGTTGCCGGGGAGCTGTTTTTT,CATSDFRVAGELFF
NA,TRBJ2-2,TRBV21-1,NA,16,TGTGCCAGTCTTGGGCTAGCGGGGCCGGAGGTCAGGGAGCTGTTTTTT,CASLGLAGPEVRELFF
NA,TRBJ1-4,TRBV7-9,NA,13,TGTGCCAGCAGCTTAGCAGGGACAGAAAAACTGTTTTTT,CASSLAGTEKLFF
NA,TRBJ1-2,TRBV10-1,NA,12,TGCGCCAGCAGGGGCTTTCCGCCTGGCTACACCTTC,CASRGFPPGYTF
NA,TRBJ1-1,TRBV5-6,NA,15,TGTGCCAGCAGCCAAACTAGGGCAGGGGTAACTGAAGCTTTCTTT,CASSQTRAGVTEAFF
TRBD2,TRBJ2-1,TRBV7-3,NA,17,TGTGCCAGCAGCACCCCTTCTAGCGGGGGTGCCTACAATGAGCAGTTCTTC,CASSTPSSGGAYNEQFF
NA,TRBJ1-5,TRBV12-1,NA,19,TGTGCCAGCAGCTTCCGGGACAGGGGGTCCTCGCGCAGCAATCAGCCCCAGCATTTT,CASSFRDRGSSRSNQPQHF
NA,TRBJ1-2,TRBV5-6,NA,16,TGTGCCAGCAGCTCCAGCCACAGGGACAACAACTATGGCTACACCTTC,CASSSSHRDNNYGYTF
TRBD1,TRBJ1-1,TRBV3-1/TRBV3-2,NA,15,TGTGCCAGCAGCAACCGGGACAGGGATGCGACTGAAGCTTTCTTT,CASSNRDRDATEAFF
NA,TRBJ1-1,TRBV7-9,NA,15,TGTGCCAGCAGCCCCCAGACAGGCAGGGACACTGAAGCTTTCTTT,CASSPQTGRDTEAFF